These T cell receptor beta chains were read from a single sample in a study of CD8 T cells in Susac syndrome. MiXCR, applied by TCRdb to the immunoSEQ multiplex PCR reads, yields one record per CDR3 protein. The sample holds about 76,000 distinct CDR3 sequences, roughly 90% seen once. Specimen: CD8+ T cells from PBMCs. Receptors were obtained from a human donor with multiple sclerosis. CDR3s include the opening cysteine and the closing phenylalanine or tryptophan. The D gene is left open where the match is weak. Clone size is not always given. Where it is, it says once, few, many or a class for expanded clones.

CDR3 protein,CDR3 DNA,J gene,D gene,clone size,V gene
CASSLGGISYNEQFF,TGTGCCAGCAGCTTAGGCGGGATCTCCTACAATGAGCAGTTCTTC,TRBJ2-1,NA,NA,TRBV7-2
CATSSYLGETQYF,TGTGCCACCAGCAGTTACTTGGGGGAGACCCAGTACTTC,TRBJ2-5,NA,NA,TRBV15
CAIRFGYPNYGYTF,TGTGCTATTCGTTTTGGGTACCCTAACTATGGCTACACCTTC,TRBJ1-2,NA,NA,TRBV12-3/TRBV12-4
CASSYSLAGERGQYF,TGTGCCAGCAGTTACTCGCTAGCGGGAGAACGTGGGCAGTACTTC,TRBJ2-7,TRBD2,NA,TRBV6-6
CAIRMTELGYGYTF,TGTGCCATCAGGATGACTGAACTGGGCTATGGCTACACCTTC,TRBJ1-2,NA,NA,TRBV28
CASSVDRYSYEQYF,TGTGCCAGCAGCGTAGACAGGTACTCCTACGAGCAGTACTTC,TRBJ2-7,NA,few,TRBV9
CASSPGTRAFNEQFF,TGTGCCAGCAGTCCCGGGACTAGGGCGTTCAACGAGCAGTTCTTC,TRBJ2-1,TRBD2,NA,TRBV27
CASSSSRGPQETQYF,TGTGCCAGTAGCTCGAGTAGGGGGCCCCAAGAGACCCAGTACTTC,TRBJ2-5,TRBD1,NA,TRBV19
CASSESGTSVYEQYF,TGCGCCAGCAGTGAGTCGGGGACTAGCGTTTACGAGCAGTACTTC,TRBJ2-7,TRBD2,NA,TRBV10-1
CASSPGQLHWGNQPQHF,TGTGCCAGCAGTCCGGGACAGCTGCATTGGGGCAATCAGCCCCAGCATTTT,TRBJ1-5,TRBD1,NA,TRBV12-3/TRBV12-4
CASSPHRVGNQPQHF,TGTGCCAGCAGCCCGCACAGGGTGGGCAATCAGCCCCAGCATTTT,TRBJ1-5,NA,NA,TRBV7-8
CASSLVPTQTWVAGPGLYSNEQFF,TGTGCCAGCAGCTTAGTCCCAACCCAAACGTGGGTAGCGGGCCCTGGGTTATATAGCAATGAGCAGTTCTTC,TRBJ2-1,TRBD2,once,TRBV11-2
CASSKEGDSYEQYF,TGTGCCAGCAGCAAGGAGGGCGACTCCTACGAGCAGTACTTC,TRBJ2-7,NA,NA,TRBV21-1
CASSLRGETGEVGGYTF,TGCGCCAGCAGCTTGAGGGGAGAAACAGGGGAAGTCGGTGGCTACACCTTC,TRBJ1-2,TRBD1,few,TRBV5-1
CASSGTSGMYEQYF,TGTGCCAGCAGTGGGACTAGCGGGATGTACGAGCAGTACTTC,TRBJ2-7,TRBD2,NA,TRBV27
CASTDRDRGLDTQYF,TGTGCCAGCACCGATCGGGACAGGGGACTAGATACGCAGTATTTT,TRBJ2-3,TRBD1,once,TRBV7-9
CASSRARDWGQPQHF,TGTGCCAGCAGTCGTGCAAGGGACTGGGGGCAGCCCCAGCATTTT,TRBJ1-5,NA,once,TRBV28
CATSREGTGRTEAFF,TGTGCCACCAGCAGAGAGGGGACAGGGCGCACTGAAGCTTTCTTT,TRBJ1-1,TRBD1,NA,TRBV15
CASSLTGETEAFF,TGTGCCAGCAGTCTGACAGGGGAAACTGAAGCTTTCTTT,TRBJ1-1,TRBD1,NA,TRBV9
CAWSVSEWDFINQPQHF,TGTGCCTGGAGTGTATCTGAGTGGGATTTTATTAATCAGCCCCAGCATTTT,TRBJ1-5,NA,NA,TRBV30
CASSSGRTPGELFF,TGTGCCAGCAGCTCCGGCAGGACGCCCGGGGAGCTGTTTTTT,TRBJ2-2,NA,NA,TRBV7-6
CASRYASSYNEQFF,TGTGCCAGCAGATATGCTAGCTCCTACAATGAGCAGTTCTTC,TRBJ2-1,NA,once,TRBV12-3/TRBV12-4
CSVEVDTGTFF,TGCAGCGTTGAAGTGGACACGGGGACTTTCTTT,TRBJ1-1,NA,NA,TRBV29-1
CASDRRSQETQYF,TGTGCCAGCGATAGGAGATCTCAAGAGACCCAGTACTTC,TRBJ2-5,NA,NA,TRBV6-1
CASSPTGGSSYNEQFF,TGTGCCAGCAGCCCAACTGGCGGGAGCTCCTACAATGAGCAGTTCTTC,TRBJ2-1,TRBD2,NA,TRBV7-6
CASSDTSRGFVPPYPETQYF,TGCGCCAGCAGCGATACTTCGAGGGGTTTCGTCCCGCCTTACCCAGAGACCCAGTACTTC,TRBJ2-5,NA,NA,TRBV5-1
CASSFRGQGLGQPQHF,TGTGCCAGCAGTTTTAGAGGACAGGGCTTAGGGCAGCCCCAGCATTTT,TRBJ1-5,TRBD1,NA,TRBV27
CASSLGVAYNEQFF,TGTGCCAGCAGTTTGGGAGTAGCCTACAATGAGCAGTTCTTC,TRBJ2-1,NA,NA,TRBV12-3/TRBV12-4
CASSSRVSEAFF,TGTGCCAGCAGTTCTCGGGTTAGTGAAGCTTTCTTT,TRBJ1-1,NA,few,TRBV6-5
CSANPKALTDTQYF,TGCAGCGCAAACCCTAAGGCTCTCACAGATACGCAGTATTTT,TRBJ2-3,NA,NA,TRBV29-1
CASRDWSEGYTF,TGTGCCAGCAGGGATTGGTCGGAGGGCTACACCTTC,TRBJ1-2,NA,NA,TRBV11-2
CARKNYGYTF,TGTGCCAGGAAAAACTATGGCTACACCTTC,TRBJ1-2,NA,NA,TRBV19
CASSIFGGRGYNEQFF,TGTGCCAGTAGTATATTTGGCGGGAGGGGCTACAATGAGCAGTTCTTC,TRBJ2-1,TRBD2,NA,TRBV19
CASSFDVTGNEQFF,TGTGCCAGCAGTTTTGACGTCACGGGCAATGAGCAGTTCTTC,TRBJ2-1,NA,NA,TRBV12-3/TRBV12-4
CASSLGTGYTEAFF,TGTGCCAGCAGCTTGGGGACAGGGTACACTGAAGCTTTCTTT,TRBJ1-1,TRBD1,NA,TRBV7-3
CASSTAEGYGYTF,TGTGCCAGCAGCACCGCTGAGGGTTATGGCTACACCTTC,TRBJ1-2,NA,NA,TRBV6-5
CASSSVGTASNEQFF,TGTGCCAGCAGCTCCGTCGGGACGGCCTCTAATGAGCAGTTCTTC,TRBJ2-1,NA,NA,TRBV28
CASSDGQGYEQYF,TGCGCCAGCAGTGATGGACAGGGCTACGAGCAGTACTTC,TRBJ2-7,TRBD1,NA,TRBV10-2
CASIPQGVGYTNTEAFF,TGTGCCAGCATACCACAGGGGGTGGGTTATACGAACACTGAAGCTTTCTTT,TRBJ1-1,TRBD1,NA,TRBV27
CASSQSQGVFGAFF,TGCGCCAGCAGCCAGTCTCAAGGGGTTTTTGGAGCTTTCTTT,TRBJ1-1,NA,few,TRBV4-3
CAWATGREQYF,TGTGCCTGGGCTACAGGTCGCGAGCAGTACTTC,TRBJ2-7,NA,NA,TRBV30
CASSLSLVGGTDTQYF,TGTGCCAGCAGTTTATCGCTAGTAGGTGGCACAGATACGCAGTATTTT,TRBJ2-3,NA,NA,TRBV28
CASRPTGAYEQYF,TGTGCCAGCAGGCCGACAGGGGCCTACGAGCAGTACTTC,TRBJ2-7,TRBD1,once,TRBV28
CASSLAGAINSPLHF,TGTGCCAGCAGTTTGGCAGGGGCTATTAATTCACCCCTCCACTTT,TRBJ1-6,NA,NA,TRBV27
CASSYLGTGRYEQYF,TGTGCCAGCAGTTACCTTGGGACAGGGCGGTACGAGCAGTACTTC,TRBJ2-7,TRBD1,NA,TRBV6-6
CASSLAKTGYQPQHF,TGTGCCAGCAGTTTAGCCAAGACAGGTTATCAGCCCCAGCATTTT,TRBJ1-5,NA,NA,TRBV12-3/TRBV12-4
CASSLVTDEKLFF,TGTGCCAGCAGCTTAGTGACCGATGAAAAACTGTTTTTT,TRBJ1-4,NA,NA,TRBV7-9
CASSAGTGLAEQYF,TGTGCCAGCAGCGCTGGGACAGGGTTGGCCGAGCAGTACTTC,TRBJ2-7,TRBD1,NA,TRBV9
CASSLRGAGNTIYF,TGTGCCAGCAGTTTGAGGGGGGCTGGAAACACCATATATTTT,TRBJ1-3,NA,NA,TRBV27
CASSQKPGQGFYEQYF,TGTGCCAGCAGTCAGAAACCGGGACAGGGGTTCTACGAGCAGTACTTC,TRBJ2-7,TRBD1,NA,TRBV27
CASSPAGGYNEQFF,TGTGCCAGCAGTCCGGCAGGGGGCTACAATGAGCAGTTCTTC,TRBJ2-1,TRBD1,NA,TRBV27
CSARDLQGHGSTDTQYF,TGCAGTGCTAGAGATCTCCAGGGGCATGGGTCCACAGATACGCAGTATTTT,TRBJ2-3,NA,once,TRBV20-1